This T cell receptor (beta chain) was profiled in a study of blood T cell repertoires in COVID-19. Libraries were prepared by immunoSEQ multiplex PCR; TCRdb keeps only in-frame clonotypes and omits some of them. The sample records under 70,000 clones, around nine tenths being singletons. Germline V CDR1 and CDR2: SGHRS, YFSETQ. The CDR3 is made up of 19 amino acids. Losses at the gene ends were 0 bases for V and 0 bases for J; bases not matched to a gene: 9. The chain recombines TRBV5-1 with TRBJ2-1, with 10 bases aligning to TRBD2. Sequenced sample: peripheral blood. The clonotype comes from a man older than 75 with acute or convalescent COVID-19. CDR3 residues: CASSLEPSGGLSSYNEQFF. The CDR3 DNA sequence: TGCGCCAGCAGCTTGGAACCTAGCGGGGGCCTAAGCTCCTACAATGAGCAGTTCTTC. The full variable domain, completed using reference TRBV5-1 and TRBJ2-1, is KAGVTQTPRYLIKTRGQQVTLSCSPISGHRSVSWYQQTPGQGLQFLFEYFSETQRNKGNFPGRFSGRQFSNSRSEMNVSTLELGDSALYLCASSLEPSGGLSSYNEQFFGPGTRLTVL.